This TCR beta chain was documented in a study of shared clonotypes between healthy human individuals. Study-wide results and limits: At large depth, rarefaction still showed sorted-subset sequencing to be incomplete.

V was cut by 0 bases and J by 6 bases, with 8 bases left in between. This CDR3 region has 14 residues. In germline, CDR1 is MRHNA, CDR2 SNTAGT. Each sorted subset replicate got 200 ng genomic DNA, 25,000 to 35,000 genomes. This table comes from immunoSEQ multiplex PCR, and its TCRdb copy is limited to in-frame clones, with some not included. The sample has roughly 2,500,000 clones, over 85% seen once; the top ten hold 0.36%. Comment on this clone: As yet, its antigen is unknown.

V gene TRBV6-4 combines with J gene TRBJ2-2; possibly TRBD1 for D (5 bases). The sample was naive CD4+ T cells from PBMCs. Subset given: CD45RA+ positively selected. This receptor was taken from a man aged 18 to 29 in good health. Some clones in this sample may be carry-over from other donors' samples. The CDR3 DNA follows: TGTGCCAGCAGTGACTCAGGGGCGTCCGGGGAGCTGTTTTTT. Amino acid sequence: CASSDSGASGELFF.